The clone carrying this T cell receptor (beta chain) came up a few times. What it binds is unknown. The sample comes from a study of T cell repertoires in cytomegalovirus infection. Each CDR3 protein gets one entry after TCRdb re-called the reads with MiXCR. The sample has 650,000 to 900,000 distinct CDR3 sequences, 25% to 30% seen once. This TCR was sampled from a human donor in good health (CMV status not recorded). Some clones in this sample may be carry-over from other donors' samples. The sequenced sample was cultured CD8+ T cells from PBMCs, obtained from culture after CMV antigen stimulation.

The CDR3 sequence is CSVYAGPTYEQYF. In DNA, the CDR3 is TGCAGCGTTTACGCGGGGCCGACCTACGAGCAGTACTTC. The chain joins TRBV29-1 to TRBJ2-7; perhaps TRBD2 as D (6 bases). The V and J ends lost 5 bases and 2 bases respectively, with 13 bases between them. The CDR3 covers 13 residues. Germline V gene sequence: CDR1 SQVTM, CDR2 ANQGSEA.